These T cell receptor beta chains were read from a single sample in a study of shared clonotypes between healthy human individuals. The protocol was immunoSEQ multiplex PCR, while the TCRdb copy is restricted to in-frame clones and leaves out a portion. The table shows roughly 2.1 million clones, with under 95% occurring only once. The sample was naive CD8+ T cells from PBMCs. The receptors shown here come from a man between 18 and 35 years old in good health. Some clones in this sample may be carry-over from other donors' samples. The CDR3 runs from the conserved cysteine through the conserved F or W. A D gene is named only where the DNA matches it firmly. Rows give clone size only sometimes, using once, few, many, or a class for an expanded clone.

TRBV4-1	NA	18	NA	TRBJ1-1	CASSQPRSLGKWNTEAFF	TGCGCCAGCAGCCAGCCAAGATCATTAGGGAAGTGGAACACTGAAGCTTTCTTT
TRBV25-1	NA	14	TRBD1	TRBJ1-1	CASSHRGGNTEAFF	TGTGCCAGCAGCCACAGGGGTGGTAACACTGAAGCTTTCTTT
TRBV7-7	NA	17	NA	TRBJ2-1	CASSLERARSSYNEQFF	TGTGCCAGCAGCTTAGAACGCGCCAGGAGCTCCTACAATGAGCAGTTCTTC
TRBV28	NA	14	TRBD1	TRBJ1-2	CASRFPRDRVSYTF	TGTGCCAGCAGATTCCCCCGGGACAGGGTGAGCTACACCTTC
TRBV13	NA	16	NA	TRBJ2-5	CASSLALDGRMGTQYF	TGTGCCAGCAGCTTAGCCCTAGACGGGCGAATGGGGACCCAGTACTTC
TRBV7-7	NA	16	TRBD2	TRBJ2-1	CASSQHTSGVLNEQFF	TGTGCCAGCAGCCAACACACTAGCGGGGTACTCAATGAGCAGTTCTTC
TRBV30	NA	15	NA	TRBJ2-5	CAWSQILANQETQYF	TGTGCCTGGAGCCAAATTCTAGCGAACCAAGAGACCCAGTACTTC
TRBV2	NA	15	NA	TRBJ1-2	CASSETSRSNYGYTF	TGTGCCAGCAGTGAAACTTCCCGAAGTAACTATGGCTACACCTTC
TRBV7-2	NA	18	TRBD1	TRBJ2-5	CASSPALGTGYPQETQYF	TGTGCCAGCAGCCCAGCCCTGGGGACAGGGTATCCCCAAGAGACCCAGTACTTC
TRBV27	NA	14	TRBD2	TRBJ2-1	CASSLTLAGGEQFF	TGTGCCAGCAGTTTAACACTAGCGGGAGGGGAGCAGTTCTTC
TRBV7-9	once	15	NA	TRBJ1-5	CASSSTGHPLGPQHF	TGTGCCAGCAGCTCCACGGGACATCCCTTGGGGCCCCAGCATTTT
TRBV27	NA	13	TRBD1	TRBJ1-2	CASSFQGGDGYTF	TGTGCCAGCAGTTTCCAGGGGGGCGACGGCTACACCTTC
TRBV28	NA	17	TRBD2	TRBJ2-3	CASTYERTSGSTDTQYF	TGTGCCAGCACCTACGAAAGGACTAGCGGGAGTACAGATACGCAGTATTTT
TRBV7-8	NA	14	NA	TRBJ2-1	CASRYPKSGYEQFF	TGTGCCAGCAGGTACCCTAAATCGGGGTATGAGCAGTTCTTC
TRBV15	NA	12	NA	TRBJ2-7	CATSRVGSPSHF	TGTGCCACCAGCAGAGTCGGCAGCCCGTCCCACTTC
TRBV5-1	few	18	TRBD1	TRBJ2-5	CASSPFPGQGRAWETQYF	TGCGCCAGCAGCCCCTTCCCGGGACAGGGAAGGGCTTGGGAGACCCAGTACTTC
TRBV4-2	NA	14	NA	TRBJ2-7	CASSDQGLTYEQYF	TGTGCCAGCAGCGATCAGGGCTTGACCTACGAGCAGTACTTC
TRBV7-9	NA	14	NA	TRBJ2-5	CASSQRQEAETQYF	TGTGCCAGCAGCCAACGTCAGGAGGCAGAGACCCAGTACTTC
TRBV4-1	NA	14	NA	TRBJ2-7	CASSQRWSSYEQYF	TGCGCCAGCAGCCAACGGTGGAGCTCCTACGAGCAGTACTTC
TRBV10-3	NA	15	TRBD2	TRBJ2-1	CAISEPDLGGNEQFF	TGTGCCATCAGTGAGCCGGACCTGGGAGGGAATGAGCAGTTCTTC
TRBV9	once	16	NA	TRBJ2-7	CASSPWTVSDSYEQYF	TGTGCCAGCAGCCCTTGGACAGTCTCCGACTCCTACGAGCAGTACTTC
TRBV9	NA	16	NA	TRBJ1-2	CASSGGRDGLGYGYTF	TGTGCCAGCAGCGGCGGCCGGGACGGGCTTGGCTATGGCTACACCTTC
TRBV9	NA	16	TRBD2	TRBJ2-1	CASSGRLAGGGDEQFF	TGTGCCAGCAGCGGAAGACTAGCGGGAGGTGGAGATGAGCAGTTCTTC
TRBV11-3	NA	15	TRBD2	TRBJ2-3	CASSQSWLAGDTQYF	TGTGCCAGCAGCCAATCGTGGCTAGCGGGGGATACGCAGTATTTT
TRBV28	NA	15	TRBD2	TRBJ2-2	CASSLWGSGGGELFF	TGTGCCAGCAGTTTATGGGGTAGCGGGGGCGGGGAGCTGTTTTTT
TRBV4-2	once	24	NA	TRBJ2-3	CASSHPGLQSPAGALVGYTDTQYF	TGTGCCAGCAGCCACCCCGGGCTCCAGTCTCCAGCGGGCGCCTTAGTGGGGTACACAGATACGCAGTATTTT
TRBV28	NA	17	NA	TRBJ1-5	CASSSLEAPYSNQPQHF	TGTGCCAGCAGCTCCTTGGAGGCCCCATATAGCAATCAGCCCCAGCATTTT
TRBV28	NA	16	TRBD2	TRBJ2-3	CASSSGSGEGTDTQYF	TGTGCCAGCAGTAGTGGGAGCGGGGAAGGAACAGATACGCAGTATTTT
TRBV5-1	NA	17	NA	TRBJ2-2	CASSLPSGRQNTGELFF	TGCGCCAGCAGCCTCCCTAGTGGTCGACAGAACACCGGGGAGCTGTTTTTT
TRBV28	once	13	NA	TRBJ1-1	CASSLYENTEAFF	TGTGCCAGCAGTTTATACGAGAACACTGAAGCTTTCTTT
TRBV25-1	NA	12	NA	TRBJ2-2	CASSESRAELFF	TGTGCCAGCAGTGAATCCAGAGCGGAGCTGTTTTTT
TRBV7-6	NA	14	TRBD1	TRBJ2-7	CASSPGTELYEQYF	TGTGCCAGCAGTCCCGGGACAGAACTCTACGAGCAGTACTTC
TRBV7-9	NA	14	NA	TRBJ2-1	CASRGLTFHNEQFF	TGTGCCAGCAGGGGGCTAACTTTCCACAATGAGCAGTTCTTC
TRBV6-1	once	15	NA	TRBJ2-7	CASSEGQSPSYEQYF	TGTGCCAGCAGTGAAGGACAGTCACCTTCCTACGAGCAGTACTTC
TRBV5-1	once	18	NA	TRBJ2-1	CASSLGLTAMSSYNEQFF	TGCGCCAGCAGCCTTGGCTTGACAGCGATGAGCTCCTACAATGAGCAGTTCTTC
TRBV9	NA	14	NA	TRBJ2-1	CASSPAVGGQEQFF	TGTGCCAGCAGCCCGGCGGTAGGGGGGCAAGAGCAGTTCTTC
TRBV5-1	NA	15	TRBD1	TRBJ2-2	CASNLGQGVTGELFF	TGCGCCAGCAACCTAGGACAGGGAGTGACCGGGGAGCTGTTTTTT
TRBV28	NA	17	NA	TRBJ2-2	CASSLLFSAANTGELFF	TGTGCCAGCAGTCTTCTTTTTAGCGCAGCGAACACCGGGGAGCTGTTTTTT
TRBV7-9	NA	15	NA	TRBJ1-3	CASSLEGGSGNTIYF	TGTGCCAGCAGCTTAGAGGGGGGCTCTGGAAACACCATATATTTT
TRBV14	NA	16	NA	TRBJ1-1	CASSPFRVGRSGEAFF	TGTGCCAGCAGCCCCTTCCGAGTAGGGCGATCAGGGGAAGCTTTCTTT
TRBV29-1	NA	12	NA	TRBJ1-1	CSVEQSTVEAFF	TGCAGCGTTGAACAGTCCACCGTAGAAGCTTTCTTT
TRBV28	NA	15	TRBD2	TRBJ2-7	CASSALVGGSYEQYF	TGTGCCAGCAGCGCCCTCGTCGGGGGGTCCTACGAGCAGTACTTC
TRBV11-2	NA	16	NA	TRBJ1-2	CASSLISPAAIYGYTF	TGTGCCAGCAGCTTAATCTCCCCAGCCGCCATCTATGGCTACACCTTC
TRBV28	NA	16	NA	TRBJ2-1	CASSLVPTPSYNEQFF	TGTGCCAGCAGTTTAGTGCCTACCCCCTCCTACAATGAGCAGTTCTTC
TRBV27	NA	12	NA	TRBJ1-6	CASSFLNSPLHF	TGTGCCAGCAGTTTTCTGAATTCACCCCTCCACTTT
TRBV28	NA	14	NA	TRBJ1-4	CASRARGINEKLFF	TGTGCCAGCAGGGCCCGCGGGATAAATGAAAAACTGTTTTTT
TRBV5-1	NA	15	NA	TRBJ1-4	CASSTILGRSEKLFF	TGCGCCAGCAGCACAATCCTGGGACGAAGTGAAAAACTGTTTTTT
TRBV7-9	NA	15	TRBD1	TRBJ2-7	CASSARTGGRYEQYF	TGTGCCAGCAGCGCACGGACAGGGGGCCGCTACGAGCAGTACTTC
TRBV4-1	NA	16	TRBD2	TRBJ2-2	CASSQIGLAGTGELFF	TGCGCCAGCAGCCAAATCGGACTAGCGGGAACCGGGGAGCTGTTTTTT
TRBV13	NA	14	NA	TRBJ2-5	CASSPRGWGETQYF	TGTGCCAGCAGCCCTCGGGGGTGGGGAGAGACCCAGTACTTC
TRBV7-3	NA	14	NA	TRBJ2-7	CASSLGAPSYEQYF	TGTGCCAGCAGCTTAGGTGCCCCCTCCTACGAGCAGTACTTC
TRBV6-1	NA	15	TRBD1	TRBJ1-1	CASSVMLRGRLEAFF	TGTGCCAGCAGTGTAATGTTGAGGGGGCGGTTGGAAGCTTTCTTT
TRBV28	NA	15	NA	TRBJ1-5	CASSLEASSNQPQHF	TGTGCCAGCAGCCTTGAGGCCTCAAGCAATCAGCCCCAGCATTTT
TRBV6-5	NA	15	TRBD2	TRBJ2-1	CASRLAGVGYNEQFF	TGTGCCAGCAGATTAGCGGGAGTGGGCTACAATGAGCAGTTCTTC
TRBV27	NA	15	TRBD2	TRBJ2-1	CASSFWTSGYNEQFF	TGTGCCAGCAGTTTCTGGACTAGCGGTTACAATGAGCAGTTCTTC